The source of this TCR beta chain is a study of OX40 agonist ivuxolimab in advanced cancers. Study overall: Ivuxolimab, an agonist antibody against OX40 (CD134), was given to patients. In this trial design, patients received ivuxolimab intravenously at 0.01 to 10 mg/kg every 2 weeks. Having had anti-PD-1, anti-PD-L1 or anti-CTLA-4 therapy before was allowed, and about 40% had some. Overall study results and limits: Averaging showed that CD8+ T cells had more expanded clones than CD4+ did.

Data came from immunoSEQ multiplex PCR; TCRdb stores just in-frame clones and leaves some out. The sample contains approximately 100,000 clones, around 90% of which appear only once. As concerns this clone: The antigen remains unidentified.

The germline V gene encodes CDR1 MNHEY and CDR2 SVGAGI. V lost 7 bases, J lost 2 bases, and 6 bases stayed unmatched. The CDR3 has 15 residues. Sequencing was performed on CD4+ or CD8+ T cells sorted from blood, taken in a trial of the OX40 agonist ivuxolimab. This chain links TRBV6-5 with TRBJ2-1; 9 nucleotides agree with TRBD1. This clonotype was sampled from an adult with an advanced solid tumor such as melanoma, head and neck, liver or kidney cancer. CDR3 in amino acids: CASKNRGLAYNEQFF. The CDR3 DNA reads TGTGCCAGCAAAAACAGGGGGCTGGCCTACAATGAGCAGTTCTTC.